A selection of T cell receptor beta chains follows, all from one sample in a study of shared clonotypes between healthy human individuals. Here immunoSEQ multiplex PCR was the method, and the copy in TCRdb shows in-frame clones only, minus some. The sample yields 2 million to 2.5 million clones, approximately 96% seen once. The sample consisted of naive CD4+ T cells sorted from blood. The receptors were sampled from a man aged 18 to 30 in good health. Each CDR3 is given with its conserved first and last residue. Fields, in order: V gene, D gene, clone size, J gene, CDR3 protein, CDR3 DNA. D genes are given only for firm matches. Size is stated for part of the rows, as once, few or many counts, or as a class when the clone is expanded.

TRBV25-1	TRBD1	.	TRBJ2-7	CASSDPRRTGGSGQYF	TGTGCCAGCAGTGACCCAAGGAGGACAGGGGGATCGGGGCAGTACTTC
TRBV7-2	.	.	TRBJ2-1	CASSPAGRGSSYNEQFF	TGTGCCAGCAGCCCCGCGGGAAGGGGGAGCTCCTACAATGAGCAGTTCTTC
TRBV30	.	.	TRBJ1-2	CAWRLSGNYGYTF	TGTGCCTGGAGACTATCCGGAAACTATGGCTACACCTTC
TRBV11-3	TRBD1	few	TRBJ2-7	CASSPGQAINEQYF	TGTGCCAGCAGCCCAGGACAGGCGATTAACGAGCAGTACTTC
TRBV9	.	.	TRBJ2-1	CASSVEAPSSYNEQFF	TGTGCCAGCAGCGTAGAAGCCCCCTCTAGCTACAATGAGCAGTTCTTC
TRBV2	.	.	TRBJ2-5	CASDKGQLETQYF	TGTGCCAGCGATAAGGGACAACTAGAGACCCAGTACTTC
TRBV6-5	TRBD2	.	TRBJ2-1	CASRLSGGDYNEQFF	TGTGCCAGCAGACTAAGCGGGGGGGATTACAATGAGCAGTTCTTC
TRBV5-1	.	.	TRBJ2-2	CASSLGGTHTGELFF	TGCGCCAGCAGCTTGGGAGGGACCCACACCGGGGAGCTGTTTTTT
TRBV10-3	.	.	TRBJ2-7	CAISDIGTAEGQYF	TGTGCCATCAGTGACATCGGGACAGCGGAGGGGCAGTACTTC
TRBV5-1	.	.	TRBJ1-6	CASSSGRLNSPLHF	TGCGCCAGCAGCTCGGGACGGCTAAATTCACCCCTCCACTTT
TRBV10-1	.	.	TRBJ2-3	CASSGLTTDTQYF	TGCGCCAGCAGTGGTCTGACTACAGATACGCAGTATTTT
TRBV18	.	.	TRBJ2-2	CASSEESERLATGELFF	TGTGCCAGCTCAGAGGAGAGCGAGCGGTTGGCCACCGGGGAGCTGTTTTTT
TRBV5-1	TRBD1	.	TRBJ1-2	CASSSPDRSNYGYTF	TGCGCCAGCAGCTCTCCGGACAGGAGTAACTATGGCTACACCTTC
TRBV2	.	.	TRBJ1-2	CASSPQGNYGYTF	TGTGCCAGCAGTCCCCAGGGTAACTATGGCTACACCTTC
TRBV7-8	TRBD1	.	TRBJ1-6	CASSLAGGTGETPLHF	TGTGCCAGCAGCTTAGCCGGGGGGACAGGGGAAACACCCCTCCACTTT
TRBV5-1	.	once	TRBJ1-4	CASSYRTATNEKLFF	TGCGCCAGCAGCTACCGTACAGCAACTAATGAAAAACTGTTTTTT
TRBV10-3	TRBD2	once	TRBJ2-1	CAISEWGLANGNEQFF	TGTGCCATCAGTGAGTGGGGACTAGCCAATGGCAATGAGCAGTTCTTC
TRBV30	TRBD2	.	TRBJ2-2	CAWSVRGGVGGELFF	TGTGCCTGGAGTGTACGGGGAGGGGTAGGCGGGGAGCTGTTTTTT
TRBV6-6	TRBD1	.	TRBJ1-2	CASRTDRAGANYGYTF	TGTGCCAGCAGGACCGACAGGGCAGGGGCTAACTATGGCTACACCTTC
TRBV5-1	TRBD1	.	TRBJ2-7	CASSPGQGKNYEQYF	TGCGCCAGCAGCCCGGGACAGGGGAAGAACTACGAGCAGTACTTC
TRBV21-1	.	.	TRBJ2-1	CASSRARGLGNEQFF	TGTGCCAGCAGCAGGGCCAGGGGGCTGGGGAATGAGCAGTTCTTC
TRBV7-2	.	once	TRBJ1-4	CASSSAGATNEKLFF	TGTGCCAGCAGCTCCGCGGGTGCAACTAATGAAAAACTGTTTTTT
TRBV6-5	TRBD2	.	TRBJ2-7	CASRGDYLGSYEQYF	TGTGCCAGCAGGGGGGACTATCTTGGCTCCTACGAGCAGTACTTC
TRBV6-5	.	once	TRBJ2-3	CASSWGRATDTQYF	TGTGCCAGCAGTTGGGGGAGAGCCACAGATACGCAGTATTTT
TRBV6-6	TRBD1	.	TRBJ2-7	CASSYERGHNEQYF	TGTGCCAGCAGTTACGAGAGGGGGCACAACGAGCAGTACTTC
TRBV9	.	once	TRBJ2-1	CASSVASGARIF	.